The source of this TCR beta chain is a study of blood T cell repertoires in COVID-19. Study background: In each case, the material was cDNA or gDNA derived from T cells, B-cell-depleted T cells, or PBMCs.

Enrolment of Seattle patients took place during active infection, and they were followed longitudinally. V lost 6 bases, J lost 1 base, and 1 base stayed unmatched. This CDR3 comprises 13 residues. Generated by immunoSEQ multiplex PCR, the TCRdb table keeps only in-frame clones and is missing some. The repertoire holds some 310,000 clones, with 85% to 90% as singletons. Sequenced sample: peripheral blood. The receptor was derived from a woman in her thirties with COVID-19, enrolled during active disease. V and J are TRBV12-3 or TRBV12-4 and TRBJ1-1, with 8 bases lining up with TRBD1. CDR3 DNA: TGTGCCAGCAGGGGACAGGCGAACACTGAAGCTTTCTTT. It is translated as CASRGQANTEAFF.